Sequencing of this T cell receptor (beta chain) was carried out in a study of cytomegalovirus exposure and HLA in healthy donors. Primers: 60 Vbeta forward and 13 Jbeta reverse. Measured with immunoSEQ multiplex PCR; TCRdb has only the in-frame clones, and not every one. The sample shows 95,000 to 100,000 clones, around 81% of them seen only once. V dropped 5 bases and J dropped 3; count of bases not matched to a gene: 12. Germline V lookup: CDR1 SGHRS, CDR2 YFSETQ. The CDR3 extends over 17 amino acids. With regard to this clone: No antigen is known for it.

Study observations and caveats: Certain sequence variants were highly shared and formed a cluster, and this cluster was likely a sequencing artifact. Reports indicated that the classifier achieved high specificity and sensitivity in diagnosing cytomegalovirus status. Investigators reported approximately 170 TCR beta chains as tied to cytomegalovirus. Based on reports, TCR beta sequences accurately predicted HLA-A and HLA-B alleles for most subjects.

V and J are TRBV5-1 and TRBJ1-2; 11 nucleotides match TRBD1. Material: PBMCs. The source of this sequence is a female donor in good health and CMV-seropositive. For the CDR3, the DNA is TGCGCCAGCAGTTCGGACTGGACAGGGGGCGCTTACTATGGCTACACCTTC. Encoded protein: CASSSDWTGGAYYGYTF.